This T cell receptor beta chain was recovered during a study of shared clonotypes between healthy human individuals. Study findings and constraints: In contrast to clonotypes shared by all four donors, non-shared clonotypes had lower generation probabilities.

This CDR3 comprises 15 residues. Germline CDR1 reads MNHEY; CDR2 reads SMNVEV (reference sequence). V lost 7 bases, J lost 3 bases, and 8 bases stayed unmatched. Each subset's genomic DNA was shared equally among a number of immunoSEQ plates. Some clones are missing from TCRdb's copy, which holds only in-frame ones; the method was immunoSEQ multiplex PCR. The table includes some 2.3 million clones, about 92% detected once. Comments on this clone: Its antigen remains unknown.

Adult Caucasians living in Nashville, Tennessee made up all of the donors. CD45RA+ naive and CD45RA-negative memory subsets were separated from CD4+ cells. The chain links TRBV27 to TRBJ2-7; 11 bases match TRBD1. The sequencing sample was made of naive CD4+ T cells from PBMCs. Indicated subset: CD45RA+ positively selected. The sequence was obtained from a man aged 18-30 years in good health. Some clones in this sample may be carry-over from other donors' samples. This CDR3 reads CASIPRTGGYYEQYF. In nucleotides, the CDR3 is TGTGCCAGCATCCCCCGGACAGGGGGCTACTACGAGCAGTACTTC.